This is a list of T cell receptor beta chains from one sample in a study of blood T cell repertoires in COVID-19. Measured with immunoSEQ multiplex PCR; TCRdb has only the in-frame clones, and not every one. The repertoire has 160,000 or so clones, around 76% of them found once; the top ten carry roughly 9.1%. Sequencing was carried out using peripheral blood. These receptors all come from a woman in her seventies with acute or convalescent COVID-19. CDR3s include the opening cysteine and the closing phenylalanine or tryptophan. D genes are given only for firm matches. Expanded clones are given a class, and other clones once, few, many or no size at all.

>-|TRBV6-5|-|TRBJ2-7
TGTGCCAGCATCGACCTGGGGACACCGAACGAGCAGTACTTC
CASIDLGTPNEQYF
>TRBD1|TRBV3-1/TRBV3-2|-|TRBJ1-3
TGTGCCAGCAGCCAAGGGACAGGGAGGTCTGGAAACACCATATATTTT
CASSQGTGRSGNTIYF
>-|TRBV7-3|-|TRBJ1-1
TGTGCCAGCAGCTTAAGGCCCCTTGGGAACACTGAAGCTTTCTTT
CASSLRPLGNTEAFF
>TRBD1|TRBV19|many|TRBJ1-5
TGTGCCAGCTCCGGGACAGGGCGTCAGCCCCAGCATTTT
CASSGTGRQPQHF
>TRBD1|TRBV27|few|TRBJ1-1
TGTGCCAGCAGTTTCCACGGACAGGCGGACACTGAAGCTTTCTTT
CASSFHGQADTEAFF
>TRBD1|TRBV7-9|-|TRBJ1-1
TGTGCCAGCTTCTGGTGGACAGGGGGTGGGTACACTGAAGCTTTCTTT
CASFWWTGGGYTEAFF
>-|TRBV11-2|-|TRBJ1-1
TGTGCCAGCAGCTTAGTGGGCACCTTGAACACTGAAGCTTTCTTT
CASSLVGTLNTEAFF
>TRBD2|TRBV11-3|-|TRBJ2-4
TGTGCCAGCAGCTTAGGTGGCGGGAGGGCCGGAAACATTCAGTACTTC
CASSLGGGRAGNIQYF
>-|TRBV20-1|-|TRBJ1-1
TGCAGTGCTAGTCTCTTGGGAGGGACTGAAGCTTTCTTT
CSASLLGGTEAFF
>-|TRBV19|-|TRBJ2-1
TGTGCCAGTAGTATGAGCGGAGTAGCTGACGAGCAGTTCTTC
CASSMSGVADEQFF
>-|TRBV6-6|once|TRBJ1-5
TGTGCCAGCAGTTACTTTGTACAGGGTAGGGGTCAGCCCCAGCATTTT
CASSYFVQGRGQPQHF
>-|TRBV7-2|few|TRBJ1-2
TGTGCCAGCAGCTTAGCCAGGGTCTATGGCTACACCTTC
CASSLARVYGYTF
>-|TRBV4-2|-|TRBJ1-1
TGTGCCAGCGGGGGGGAACGGCCGAACACTGAAGCTTTCTTT
CASGGERPNTEAFF
>TRBD2|TRBV6-5|few|TRBJ2-5
TGTGCCAGCAGTTACTCTAGCGGGAGGGCCGGTCCCCAGTACTTC
CASSYSSGRAGPQYF
>TRBD1|TRBV18|-|TRBJ1-5
TGTGCCAGCTCACCGGGGACAGGGGGTAGAAATCAGCCCCAGCATTTT
CASSPGTGGRNQPQHF
>-|TRBV9|-|TRBJ1-3
TGTGCCAGCAGCGTGAGGATTGGAAACACCATATATTTT
CASSVRIGNTIYF
>-|TRBV11-2|-|TRBJ2-4
TGTGCCAGCAGCTTAGAGCCCATAGCTCTAGCCAAAAACATTCAGTACTTC
CASSLEPIALAKNIQYF
>-|TRBV28|few|TRBJ1-5
TGTGCCAGCAGTTTAGTGGGGCCCAATCAGCCCCAGCATTTT
CASSLVGPNQPQHF
>TRBD1|TRBV19|-|TRBJ1-1
TGTGCCAGTAGTACCGACAGGGAGTCGGCTGAAGCTTTCTTT
CASSTDRESAEAFF
>TRBD2|TRBV7-3|-|TRBJ2-1
TGTGCCAGCAGCTTAAAGGGACTAGCGAGTCATGAGCAGTTCTTC
CASSLKGLASHEQFF
>TRBD2|TRBV11-2|many|TRBJ2-7
TGTGCCAGCAGGTCCCTGGGCGGGAGGTCGACCTACGAGCAGTACTTC
CASRSLGGRSTYEQYF
>-|TRBV28|few|TRBJ1-3
TGTGCCAGCAGTTTTGAACGGAGGCTAGTAAGGGGAAACACCATATATTTT
CASSFERRLVRGNTIYF
>-|TRBV6-5|-|TRBJ1-2
TGTGCCAGCAGCCACGACATCTATGGCTACACCTTC
CASSHDIYGYTF
>-|TRBV27|-|TRBJ1-5
TGTGCCAGCGGAAATTGGGGAGGCAATCAGCCCCAGCATTTT
CASGNWGGNQPQHF
>TRBD2|TRBV7-8|-|TRBJ2-2
TGTGCCAGCAGCACTCGACTAGCGGGACACACCGGGGAGCTGTTTTTT
CASSTRLAGHTGELFF
>-|TRBV5-1|-|TRBJ1-2
TGCGCCAGCAGCTTGTCCCAGGGGAATGGCTACACCTTC
CASSLSQGNGYTF
>TRBD2|TRBV4-1|once|TRBJ2-5
TGCGCCAGCAGCGGGGGACTAGCGGGATTTTCGGAGACCCAGTACTTC
CASSGGLAGFSETQYF
>-|TRBV5-5|-|TRBJ1-5
TGTGCCAGCAGCTTCCAGGGAAGCGGCAATCAGCCCCAGCATTTT
CASSFQGSGNQPQHF
>TRBD2|TRBV7-2|-|TRBJ2-5
TGTGCCAGCAGCTTATTGGCGGGAGGGCGGGAGACCCAGTACTTC
CASSLLAGGRETQYF
>-|TRBV3-1/TRBV3-2|-|TRBJ2-2
TGTGCCAGCAGCCACGCGACAGGAGTTAACACCGGGGAGCTGTTTTTT
CASSHATGVNTGELFF
>-|TRBV28|-|TRBJ1-6
TGTGCCAGCAGTTTGGGAGGGAATAATTCACCCCTCCACTTT
CASSLGGNNSPLHF
>-|TRBV27|-|TRBJ1-2
TGTGCCAGCAGTCCCTCGGGGATTGGCGGCTATGGCTACACCTTC
CASSPSGIGGYGYTF
>-|TRBV5-1|-|TRBJ2-7
TGCGCCAGCAGTGAGGGGGTCGGCTACGAGCAGTACTTC
CASSEGVGYEQYF
>-|TRBV2|-|TRBJ1-2
TGTGCCAGCAGTGTTGACTCTAACTATGGCTACACCTTC
CASSVDSNYGYTF
>TRBD2|TRBV10-3|-|TRBJ2-3
TGTGCCATCAGTGACCCGGTGCGGGAGAGCGCAGATACGCAGTATTTT
CAISDPVRESADTQYF
>-|TRBV4-1|-|TRBJ2-4
TGCGCCAGCAGCTGGTCTATAGAGGCCAAAAACATTCAGTACTTC
CASSWSIEAKNIQYF
>-|TRBV13|-|TRBJ1-3
TGTGCCAGCAGCCTACAGGTCAGGAGAAACACCATATATTTT
CASSLQVRRNTIYF
>-|TRBV11-2|-|TRBJ2-7
TGTGCCAGCAGCTTAGATTGGGAGTACGAGCAGTACTTC
CASSLDWEYEQYF
>-|TRBV2|-|TRBJ2-1
TGTGCCAGGCGGAGACCCCCCTACAATGAGCAGTTCTTC
CARRRPPYNEQFF
>-|TRBV15|-|TRBJ1-5
TGTGCCACCCGGGGGGCCAATCAGCCCCAGCATTTT
CATRGANQPQHF
>TRBD1|TRBV10-3|-|TRBJ2-3
TGTGCCATAGCTGACAGGGGGCGCGGGAGAGGCACAGATACGCAGTATTTT
CAIADRGRGRGTDTQYF
>-|TRBV4-1|-|TRBJ1-5
TGCGCCAGCAGCCAAGAAATGTCACTGATTAATCAGCCCCAGCATTTT
CASSQEMSLINQPQHF
>-|TRBV4-2|-|TRBJ2-5
TGTGCCAGCAGCCCTGAACAGGGAAAGGGGACCCAGTACTTC
CASSPEQGKGTQYF
>-|TRBV29-1|-|TRBJ2-3
TGCAGCGTTGGGATAGCGGTCAGCACAGATACGCAGTATTTT
CSVGIAVSTDTQYF
>-|TRBV19|few|TRBJ2-7
TGTGCCAGTAGTGCGGGGGCTCCCTACGAGCAGTACTTC
CASSAGAPYEQYF
>TRBD2|TRBV10-2|-|TRBJ2-7
TGCGCCAGCAGGGCGACTAGCGAATACTACGAGCAGTACTTC
CASRATSEYYEQYF
>-|TRBV2|once|TRBJ1-4
TGTGCCAGCAGTGAAATTCGCGAAGTAGGAGCTAATGAAAAACTGTTTTTT
CASSEIREVGANEKLFF
>TRBD2|TRBV30|-|TRBJ2-7
TGTGCCTGGAGTCCGGGACTAGCGCCTTACGAGCAGTACTTC
CAWSPGLAPYEQYF
>-|TRBV19|few|TRBJ2-7
TGTGCCAGTAGTACGCAACAGGGCGGGGAGCAGTACTTC
CASSTQQGGEQYF
>TRBD1|TRBV28|-|TRBJ1-5
TGTGCCAGCACCGCCGGACAGGGGAGCAATCAGCCCCAGCATTTT
CASTAGQGSNQPQHF
>TRBD1|TRBV6-4|few|TRBJ2-3
TGTGCCACCTTACTTTTGGGGACAGGGAAGACGCAGTATTTT
CATLLLGTGKTQYF
>-|TRBV5-1|-|TRBJ1-2
TGCGCCAGCAGCTTGGGCAGGGTAAAAGGCTACACCTTC
CASSLGRVKGYTF
>TRBD2|TRBV30|once|TRBJ2-3
TGTGCCTGGAGCAAAGCGGGGGGCACAGATACGCAGTATTTT
CAWSKAGGTDTQYF
>-|TRBV18|-|TRBJ1-3
TGTGCCAGCTCAATTGAGCGGGGAGGAAACACCATATATTTT
CASSIERGGNTIYF
>TRBD1|TRBV6-5|-|TRBJ1-2
TGTGCCACCACAAGGACAGGGGACGGCTACACCTTC
CATTRTGDGYTF
>-|TRBV30|once|TRBJ2-1
TGTGCCTGGAGTGTCCCACCGAGTTACAATGAGCAGTTCTTC
CAWSVPPSYNEQFF
>TRBD2|TRBV6-2/TRBV6-3|-|TRBJ2-1
TGTGCCAGCAGTTCTAGCGGGTCGTACAATGAGCAGTTCTTC
CASSSSGSYNEQFF